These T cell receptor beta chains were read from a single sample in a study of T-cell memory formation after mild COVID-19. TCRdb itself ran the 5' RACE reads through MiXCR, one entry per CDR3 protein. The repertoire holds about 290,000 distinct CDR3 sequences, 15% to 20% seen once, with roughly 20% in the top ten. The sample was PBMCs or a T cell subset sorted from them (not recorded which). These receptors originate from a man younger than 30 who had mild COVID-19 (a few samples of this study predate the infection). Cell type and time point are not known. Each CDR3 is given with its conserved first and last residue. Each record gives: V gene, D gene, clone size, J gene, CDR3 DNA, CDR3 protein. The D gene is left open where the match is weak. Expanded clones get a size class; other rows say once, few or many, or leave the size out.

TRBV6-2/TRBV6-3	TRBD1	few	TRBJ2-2	TGTGCCAGCAGTAGTAGACAGGGAAGAGGCACCGGGGAGCTGTTTTTT	CASSSRQGRGTGELFF
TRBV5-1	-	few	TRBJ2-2	TGCGCCAGCAGCTTGGTAAAGGGAGGTGCCGGGGAGCTGTTTTTT	CASSLVKGGAGELFF
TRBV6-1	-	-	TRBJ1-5	TGTGCCAGCAATCGGAAGAGGGGCGAGGTAAATCAGCCCCAGCATTTT	CASNRKRGEVNQPQHF
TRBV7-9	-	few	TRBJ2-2	TGTGCCTCCCGCTACTCAAACACCGGGGAGCTGTTTTTT	CASRYSNTGELFF
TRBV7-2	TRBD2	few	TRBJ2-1	TGTGCCAGCAGCTTTGTAGCGGGGGGTGCCCATGAGCAGTTCTTC	CASSFVAGGAHEQFF
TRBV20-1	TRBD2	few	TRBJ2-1	TGCAGTGCTAGAGATGCGGGGGGAAGGTCCTACAATGAGCAGTTCTTC	CSARDAGGRSYNEQFF
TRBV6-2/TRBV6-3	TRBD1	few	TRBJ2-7	TGTGCCAGCAGTTACTCGAAGGGGGACAGGAGTGAGTACGAGCAGTACTTC	CASSYSKGDRSEYEQYF
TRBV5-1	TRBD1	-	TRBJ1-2	TGCGCCAGCAGTTACCCCTCACCGGGACAGGGGGCAGGAGGCTACACCTTC	CASSYPSPGQGAGGYTF
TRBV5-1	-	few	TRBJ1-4	TGCGCCAGCAGCTTGGAGGGGATGAATGAAAAACTGTTTTTT	CASSLEGMNEKLFF
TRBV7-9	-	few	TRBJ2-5	TGTGCCAGCAGCTGGTCCGAAGAGACCCAGTACTTC	CASSWSEETQYF
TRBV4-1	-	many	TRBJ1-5	TGCGCCAGCAGCGAGCGACACGTTAGCAATCAGCCCCAGCATTTT	CASSERHVSNQPQHF
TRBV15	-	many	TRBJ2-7	TGTGCCACCAGCAGAGATTGGATATCCTCCGACGAGCAGTACTTC	CATSRDWISSDEQYF
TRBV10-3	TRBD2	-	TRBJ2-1	TGTGCCATCAGTGGGGGGACTAGCGGGACTGAGCAGTTCTTC	CAISGGTSGTEQFF
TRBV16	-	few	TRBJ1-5	TGTGCCAGCAGCAGCACAGGGCGCAATCAGCCCCAGCATTTT	CASSSTGRNQPQHF
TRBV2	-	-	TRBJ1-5	TGTGCCAGCAGTGACGGAGGCAATCAGCCCCAGCATTTT	CASSDGGNQPQHF
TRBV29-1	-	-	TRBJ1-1	TGCAGCGCGAAACAGGGTAGAACTGAAGCTTTCTTT	CSAKQGRTEAFF
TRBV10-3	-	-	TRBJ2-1	TGTGCCATCAGTGATAGGGACTATGAGCAGTTCTTC	CAISDRDYEQFF
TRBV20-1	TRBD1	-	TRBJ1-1	TGCAGTGCGCCAGACAGGGGCCTGAACACTGAAGCTTTCTTT	CSAPDRGLNTEAFF
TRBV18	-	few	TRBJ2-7	TGTGCCAGCTCACCAGGGGACGGATCCTACGAGCAGTACTTC	CASSPGDGSYEQYF
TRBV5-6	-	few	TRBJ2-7	TGTGCCAGCAGCTTGTGGCCTCACGAGCAGTACTTC	CASSLWPHEQYF
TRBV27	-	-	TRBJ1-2	TGTGCCAGCAGTTTGAGTGTAATGGGTGGGGATGGCTACACCTTC	CASSLSVMGGDGYTF
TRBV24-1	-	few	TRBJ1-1	TGTGCCACCAGTGATGTTAACACTGAAGCTTTCTTT	CATSDVNTEAFF
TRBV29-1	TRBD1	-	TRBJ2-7	TGCAGCGCTTGGGTTTGGGACAGGGACGACGAGCAGTACTTC	CSAWVWDRDDEQYF
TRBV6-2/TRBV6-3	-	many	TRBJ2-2	TGTGCCAGCGGAATACCCGGGAGTACCGGGGAGCTGTTTTTT	CASGIPGSTGELFF
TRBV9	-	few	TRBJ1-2	TGTGCCAGCAGCGTGGATTCCGGTTGGGGCTACACCTTC	CASSVDSGWGYTF
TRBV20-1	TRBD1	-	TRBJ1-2	TGCAGTGCGAAACAGGGGAACTCCTATGGCTACACCTTC	CSAKQGNSYGYTF
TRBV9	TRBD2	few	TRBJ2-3	TGTGCCAGCAGCCGGGGGGGCCTCACAGATACGCAGTATTTT	CASSRGGLTDTQYF
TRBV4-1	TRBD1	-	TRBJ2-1	TGCGCCAGCAGCCAAGGGACAGGGTGGACTTGGGGAGAGCAGTTCTTC	CASSQGTGWTWGEQFF
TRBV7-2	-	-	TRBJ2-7	TGTGCCAGCAGCTTGCGCGGGACGGTCGAGCAGTACTTC	CASSLRGTVEQYF
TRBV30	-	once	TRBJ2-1	TGTGCCTGGGGGACGACGAGCTCCTACAATGAGCAGTTCTTC	CAWGTTSSYNEQFF
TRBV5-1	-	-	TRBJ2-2	TGCGCCAGCAGCTTGGCCGGGGTTGGGACCGGGGAGCTGTTTTTT	CASSLAGVGTGELFF
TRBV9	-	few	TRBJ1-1	TGTGCCAGCAGCGTAGCCAGGGGAGGGACTGAAGCTTTCTTT	CASSVARGGTEAFF
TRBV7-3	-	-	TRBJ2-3	TGTGCCAGCATTTATAGTCGGATTGGGCCAGATACGCAGTATTTT	CASIYSRIGPDTQYF
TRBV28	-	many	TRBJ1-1	TGTGCCAGCAGTTTGTGGGAAAACACTGAAGCTTTCTTT	CASSLWENTEAFF
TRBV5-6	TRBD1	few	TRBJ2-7	TGTGCCAGCAGCCTTAAGGACAGGCCTACCTACGAGCAGTACTTC	CASSLKDRPTYEQYF
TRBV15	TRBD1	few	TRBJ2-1	TGTGCCACCAGCCCGGGACAGGCGCTCAATGAGCAGTTCTTC	CATSPGQALNEQFF
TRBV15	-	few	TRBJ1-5	TGTGCCACCAGCTCCAGGGTTAGCAATCAGCCCCAGCATTTT	CATSSRVSNQPQHF
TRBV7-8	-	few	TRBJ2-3	TGTGCCAGCAGCCCCGGTGGACGCACAGATACGCAGTATTTT	CASSPGGRTDTQYF
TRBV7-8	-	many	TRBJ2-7	TGTGCCAGCAGCTTACCACCCTACGAGCAGTACTTC	CASSLPPYEQYF
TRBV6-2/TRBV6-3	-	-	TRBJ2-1	TGTGCCAGCAAGAGCTCCTACAATGAGCAGTTCTTC	CASKSSYNEQFF
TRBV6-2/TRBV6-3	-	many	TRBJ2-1	TGTGCCAGCAGTTACCGGATGGATAAGTCCTACAATGAGCAGTTCTTC	CASSYRMDKSYNEQFF